Each of the 6 T cell receptor beta chains below was sequenced from the same sample in a study of lymphopenia after photon versus proton radiotherapy. Data came from immunoSEQ multiplex PCR; TCRdb stores just in-frame clones and leaves some out. In the table there are some 28,000 clones, around 81% of which are singletons. Sample: peripheral blood, taken from a patient treated with photon-based radiotherapy. The source of these receptors is a man between 45 and 60 years old with gastric cancer.

CDR3 residues: CASIKAGGDEQFF. The DNA for the CDR3 is TGCGCCAGCATAAAAGCGGGGGGTGATGAGCAGTTCTTC. This rearrangement joins TRBV10-2 to TRBJ2-1, with TRBD2 identical over 9 bases. The CDR3 totals 13 residues. From germline, CDR1 is WSHSY and CDR2 SAAADI. Unmatched junction bases numbered 6, after V lost 7 bases and J lost 8 bases.

This chain joins TRBV4-3 and TRBJ2-2; D is ambiguous. Deletions cut 1 base from V and 4 bases from J, with 10 bases between. In germline, CDR1 is LGHNA, CDR2 YSLEER. There are 15 residues in the CDR3. CDR3 loop: CASSQVAELTGELFF. CDR3 in DNA: TGCGCCAGCAGCCAAGTAGCAGAACTCACCGGGGAGCTGTTTTTT.

The rearrangement links TRBV23-1 to TRBJ2-7, with a weak D call TRBD2 (5 bases). TRBV23-1 counts as an open reading frame of uncertain function. V gave up 4 bases and J gave up 7 bases, with 11 bases separating them. The CDR3 contains 12 residues. CDR3 loop: CASSPLWREQYV. Written as DNA, the CDR3 is TGCGCCAGCAGTCCCCTTTGGAGGGAGCAGTACGTC.

The sample holds a few counts of this clone. This rearrangement joins TRBV7-6 to TRBJ2-3, with no clear D. This CDR3 has 15 residues. Trimming pared 3 bases from V and 2 bases from J, leaving 12 bases between. Germline V gene lookup returns CDR1 SGHVS and CDR2 FNYEAQ. Here the CDR3 reads CASSLGPVPTDTQYF. The DNA for the CDR3 is TGTGCCAGCAGCTTGGGTCCAGTACCCACAGATACGCAGTATTTT.

CDR3 sequence: CASSLELYYSNQPQHF. CDR3 sequence (DNA): TGTGCCAGTAGTCTTGAGCTATACTATAGCAATCAGCCCCAGCATTTT. The gene calls are TRBV19 and TRBJ1-5; D remains unclear. Trimming took off 5 bases at V and 0 bases at J, with 14 bases between the two ends. This CDR3 is 16 amino acids long. Per germline, CDR1 LNHDA and CDR2 SQIVND (reference sequence). The variable domain in full, with the rest retrieved from reference TRBV19 and TRBJ1-5, is DGGITQSPKYLFRKEGQNVTLSCEQNLNHDAMYWYRQDPGQGLRLIYYSQIVNDFQKGDIAEGYSVSREKKESFPLTVTSAQKNPTAFYLCASSLELYYSNQPQHFGDGTRLSIL.

The rearrangement links TRBV6-5 to TRBJ2-2; D may be TRBD1 (7 bases). This CDR3 is 14 amino acids long. Germline V gene data show CDR1 as MNHEY and CDR2 as SVGAGI. V was shortened by 6 bases and J by 6 bases, with 14 bases between the two germline ends. CDR3 loop: CASSQGGAAGELFF. DNA of the CDR3: TGTGCCAGCAGCCAGGGGGGCGCCGCCGGGGAGCTGTTTTTT.